This T cell receptor (beta chain) was captured in a study of identifying expanded T cells in peripheral blood. Concerning this clone: Its target is unknown.

The length of the CDR3 is 15 residues. V lost 4 bases, J lost 5 bases, and 2 bases stayed unmatched. Per germline, CDR1 MNHEY and CDR2 SVGAGI. General study points: Clone count variance between approximately two-week samples rose with total template count. About 1.2 clones differed between technical replicates, versus roughly 16 and 20 over time.

Libraries were prepared by immunoSEQ multiplex PCR; TCRdb keeps only in-frame clonotypes and omits some of them. This sample has around 63,000 clones; more than 70% occur once, and the top ten carry roughly 4.5%. The sample comprised blood. The V call is TRBV6-5, the J call TRBJ2-5; 15 bases are shared with TRBD2. This TCR was recovered from a person between 18 and 75 years old in good health. CDR3 amino acids: CASSSGLAGGETQYF. The CDR3 DNA sequence: TGTGCCAGCAGTTCCGGACTAGCGGGGGGGGAGACCCAGTACTTC.